This T cell receptor (beta chain) was identified in a study of T cells in women clearing cervical HPV infection. The study's findings and limits: TRBV6-7 abundance was lower in cases than controls (roughly 0.11% versus 0.16%).

Data came from immunoSEQ multiplex PCR; TCRdb stores just in-frame clones and leaves some out. The sample totals about 14,000 clones. In the case of this clone: The antigen remains unidentified. The read terminates 3 residues before the CDR3 end, so the remaining end is supplied by the germline J gene.

Germline lookup yields CDR1 SGHRS and CDR2 YFSETQ. V was cut by 1 base and J by 0 bases, with 11 bases left in between. The CDR3 totals 16 residues. This TCR came from a woman between 18 and 69 years old with a cervical HPV16 infection that either progressed to CIN3+ or cleared (not recorded which). The chain employs TRBV5-1 and TRBJ2-1; weak D call: TRBD2 (5 bases). Sequenced material: blood buffy coat. The sequenced CDR3 bases are TGCGCCAGCAGCTTGTCTCTAGCCGGCTCCTACAATGAG. Protein sequence: CASSLSLAGSYNE. The whole CDR3 is CASSLSLAGSYNEQFF. Supplemented by reference TRBV5-1 and TRBJ2-1, the full variable domain reads KAGVTQTPRYLIKTRGQQVTLSCSPISGHRSVSWYQQTPGQGLQFLFEYFSETQRNKGNFPGRFSGRQFSNSRSEMNVSTLELGDSALYLCASSLSLAGSYNEQFFGPGTRLTVL.